The entry below gives a single T cell receptor (beta chain) sequence along with its context. Its cognate antigen is unknown. This table comes from immunoSEQ multiplex PCR, and its TCRdb copy is limited to in-frame clones, with some not included. In the table there are roughly 100,000 clones, more than 85% of which are singletons. This entry comes from a study of OX40 agonist ivuxolimab in advanced cancers. Regarding the study as a whole: Relative to CD4+, CD8+ T cells held more expanded clones on average. Clonal expansion was among the lowest in partial responders at 0.1-3.0 mg/kg, especially CD8+. Specificity for antigen went undetermined in the expanded peripheral T cells.

Looked up from germline, CDR1 is LNHDA and CDR2 is SQIVND (reference sequence). There are 16 residues in the CDR3. V lost 7 bases to trimming and J lost 0 bases, with 15 bases between them. This TCR was sampled from an adult with an advanced solid tumor such as melanoma, head and neck, liver or kidney cancer. V is TRBV19 and J is TRBJ1-4, with D uncertain. The specimen comprised CD4+ or CD8+ T cells sorted from blood, sampled in a trial of the OX40 agonist ivuxolimab. The DNA of the CDR3 is TGTGCCAGTACCGCGGCCGGGGATGCAACTAATGAAAAACTGTTTTTT. Protein product: CASTAAGDATNEKLFF.